The entry that follows covers one TCR beta chain sequence. Its antigen is currently unknown. PCR involved 60 Vbeta and 13 Jbeta primers. Clones were read by immunoSEQ multiplex PCR, and TCRdb kept only the in-frame ones, dropping some. The data contain 93,000 or so clones, around four fifths of them seen just once; the ten biggest clones take up around 5.6%. This specimen comes from a study of cytomegalovirus exposure and HLA in healthy donors. General study findings and limits: Follow-up analysis later connected one missense variant in DCLRE1C with trimming of TCR beta V- and J-genes. What was likely a sequencing artifact was a cluster of highly shared sequence variants.

V lost 3 bases to trimming and J lost 9 bases; unmatched junction nucleotides: 9. Per germline, CDR1 SEHNR and CDR2 FQNEAQ (reference sequence). This CDR3 has 14 residues. Specimen: PBMCs. This receptor was obtained from a woman aged 18-29 years in good health and CMV-seropositive. The gene calls are TRBV7-9 and TRBJ2-7; 9 bases are a match to TRBD2. The CDR3 nucleotides read TGTGCCAGCAGCTTTAGCGGGGGAGACCACAGGCAGTACTTC. Translation gives CASSFSGGDHRQYF. The full variable domain, its missing parts supplied by reference TRBV7-9 and TRBJ2-7, is DTGVSQNPRHKITKRGQNVTFRCDPISEHNRLYWYRQTLGQGPEFLTYFQNEAQLEKSRLLSDRFSAERPKGSFSTLEIQRTEQGDSAMYLCASSFSGGDHRQYFGPGTRLTVT.